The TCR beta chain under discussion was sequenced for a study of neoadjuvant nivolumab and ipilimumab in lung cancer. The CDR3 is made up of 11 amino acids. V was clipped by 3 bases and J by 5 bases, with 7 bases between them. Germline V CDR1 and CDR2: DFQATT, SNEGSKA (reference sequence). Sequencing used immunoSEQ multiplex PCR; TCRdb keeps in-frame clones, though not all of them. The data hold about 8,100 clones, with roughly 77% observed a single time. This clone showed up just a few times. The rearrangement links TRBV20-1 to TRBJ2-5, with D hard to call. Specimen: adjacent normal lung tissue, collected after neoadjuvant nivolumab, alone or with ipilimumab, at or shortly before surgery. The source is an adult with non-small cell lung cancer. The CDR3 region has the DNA TGCAGTGCTAGTTTTGGGGAGACCCAGTACTTC. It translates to CSASFGETQYF.